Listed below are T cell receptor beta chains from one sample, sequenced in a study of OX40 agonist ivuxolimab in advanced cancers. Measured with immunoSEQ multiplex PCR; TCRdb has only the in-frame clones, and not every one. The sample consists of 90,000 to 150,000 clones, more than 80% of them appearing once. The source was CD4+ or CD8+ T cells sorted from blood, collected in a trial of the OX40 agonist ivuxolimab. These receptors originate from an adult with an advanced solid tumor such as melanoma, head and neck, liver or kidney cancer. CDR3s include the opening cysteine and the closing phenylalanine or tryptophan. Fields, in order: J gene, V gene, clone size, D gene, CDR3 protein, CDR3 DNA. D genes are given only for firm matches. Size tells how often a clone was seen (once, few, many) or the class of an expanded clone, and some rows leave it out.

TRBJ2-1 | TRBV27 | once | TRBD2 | CAISPGGIYNEQFF | TGTGCCATCTCCCCGGGAGGGATCTACAATGAGCAGTTCTTC
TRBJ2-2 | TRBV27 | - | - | CASSSMTGNTGELFF | TGTGCCAGCAGTTCGATGACGGGGAACACCGGGGAGCTGTTTTTT
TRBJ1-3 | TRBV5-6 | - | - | CASSLLYGNTIYF | TGTGCCAGCAGCTTGTTATATGGAAACACCATATATTTT
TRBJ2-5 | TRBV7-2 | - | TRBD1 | CASSLWLGQGETQYF | TGTGCCAGCAGCTTATGGTTAGGACAGGGAGAGACCCAGTACTTC
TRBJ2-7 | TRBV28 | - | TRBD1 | CASSPSTGGSYEQYF | TGTGCCAGCAGTCCGTCCACAGGGGGGTCCTACGAGCAGTACTTC
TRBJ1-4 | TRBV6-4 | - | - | CASRLGLSNEKLFF | TGTGCCAGCAGGTTAGGACTGTCTAATGAAAAACTGTTTTTT
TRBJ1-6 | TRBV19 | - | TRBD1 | CASSIGARGIESPLHF | TGTGCCAGTAGTATAGGCGCCAGGGGGATTGAATCACCCCTCCACTTT
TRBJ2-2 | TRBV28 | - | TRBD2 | CASSFSGGGAATGELFF | TGTGCCAGCAGTTTTTCGGGCGGGGGGGCCGCGACCGGGGAGCTGTTTTTT
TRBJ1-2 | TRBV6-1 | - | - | CASKQDGPNYGYTF | TGTGCCAGCAAACAGGACGGACCTAACTATGGCTACACCTTC
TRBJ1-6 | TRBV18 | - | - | CASSPPTDSSYNSPLHF | TGTGCCAGCTCACCACCGACAGATTCCTCCTATAATTCACCCCTCCACTTT
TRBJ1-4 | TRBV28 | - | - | CASSSGHRNEKLFF | TGTGCCAGCAGTTCAGGACATAGGAATGAAAAACTGTTTTTT
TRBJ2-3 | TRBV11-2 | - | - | CASSPSHRTNTDTQYF | TGTGCCAGCAGCCCCTCCCATAGAACCAACACAGATACGCAGTATTTT
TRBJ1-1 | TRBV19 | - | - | CASARWTEAFF | TGTGCCAGTGCACGATGGACTGAAGCTTTCTTT
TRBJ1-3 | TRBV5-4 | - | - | CASSWNSGNTIYF | TGTGCCAGCAGCTGGAACTCTGGAAACACCATATATTTT
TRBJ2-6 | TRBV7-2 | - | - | CASSLEISGANVLTF | TGTGCCAGCAGCCTCGAGATCTCTGGGGCCAACGTCCTGACTTTC
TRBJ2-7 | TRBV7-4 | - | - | CASSTSDSYEQYF | TGTGCCAGCAGCACATCTGACAGCTACGAGCAGTACTTC
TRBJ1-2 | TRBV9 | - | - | CASSVDVDPRYGYTF | TGTGCCAGCAGCGTAGATGTTGACCCTAGGTATGGCTACACCTTC
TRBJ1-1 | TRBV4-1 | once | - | CASSQDRRSGVTEAFF | TGCGCCAGCAGCCAAGATAGGAGATCTGGGGTCACTGAAGCTTTCTTT
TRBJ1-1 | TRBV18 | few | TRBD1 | CASSLGQENTEAFF | TGTGCCAGCTCATTGGGACAGGAGAACACTGAAGCTTTCTTT
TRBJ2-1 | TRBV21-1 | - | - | CASSNGLDEQFF | TGTGCCAGCAGCAATGGGTTGGATGAGCAGTTCTTC
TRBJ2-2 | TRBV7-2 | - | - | CASSADRELFF | TGTGCCAGCAGCGCTGACAGGGAGCTGTTTTTT
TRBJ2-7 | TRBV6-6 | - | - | CASTLPGHMTEQYF | TGTGCCAGCACCCTTCCGGGACATATGACCGAGCAGTACTTC
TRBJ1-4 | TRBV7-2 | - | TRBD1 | CASSGGQGSLREKLFF | TGTGCCAGCAGCGGCGGACAGGGATCTTTACGGGAAAAACTGTTTTTT